This T cell receptor (beta chain) was obtained from a study of identical twins. There are many counts of this clonotype. Template switching supplied a universal primer site; unique molecular identifiers were carried on the cDNA. TCRdb re-analysed the 5' RACE reads in MiXCR, keeping a single row per CDR3 protein. The data show about 500,000 distinct CDR3 sequences, roughly an eighth seen once. Between the trimmed V and J ends, which lost 0 bases and 1 base, there was a span of 9 bases. The CDR3 consists of 15 residues. Germline CDR1 LNHNV, CDR2 YYDKDF (reference sequence). The data were also submitted as part of a second study, on yellow fever vaccine responses in identical twins.

V is TRBV15 and J is TRBJ1-1; no definite D call. This receptor was obtained from a woman between 18 and 29 years old in good health. Sequencing was carried out using CD4+ T cells sorted from blood. The CDR3 loop is CATSRDGLENTEAFF. The CDR3 DNA is TGTGCCACCAGCAGAGATGGACTTGAGAACACTGAAGCTTTCTTT.